A single count supports the clone carrying this T cell receptor beta chain. Its antigen is undetermined. After isolation, RNA underwent reverse transcription to generate cDNA as the sequencing template. This table comes from immunoSEQ multiplex PCR, and its TCRdb copy is limited to in-frame clones, with some not included. Of approximately 140,000 clones listed, 82% are singletons. Treatment given: oral pan-JAK inhibitor, 5-10 mg twice daily. This sample was taken from a study of CD8+ T cells in alopecia areata. At the level of the study: Treated individuals took tofacitinib by mouth, 5 to 10 mg twice daily.

Study-wide findings and caveats: TCR sharing was clearer in mice than between patients, perhaps partly owing to patient HLA diversity.

Per the germline V gene, CDR1 is MNHEY and CDR2 is SVGAGI. The CDR3 extends over 15 amino acids. V was clipped by 6 bases and J by 2 bases, with 16 bases between them. The sequence was obtained from a human donor with alopecia areata. The chain links TRBV6-5 to TRBJ1-2; tentatively, D is TRBD1 (6 bases). The input for sequencing was CD8+ T cells sorted from blood, taken at week 4, from a patient treated with tofacitinib. CDR3 sequence (DNA): TGTGCCAGCAGCACAGACAGGCTAGCGAACTATGGCTACACCTTC. Its translation: CASSTDRLANYGYTF.